This T cell receptor beta chain was recovered during a study of identifying expanded T cells in peripheral blood. General study points: Differentially abundant clones: 0.95 to 1.5 between replicates, approximately 15 at approximately two weeks, approximately 19 at four.

Collection occurred without any documented infections or immune events in donors. Data came from immunoSEQ multiplex PCR; TCRdb stores just in-frame clones and leaves some out. The sample records 84,000 or so clones, approximately 91% being singletons. To note about this clone: Its antigen is not known.

Germline lookup yields CDR1 LNHDA and CDR2 SQIVND (reference sequence). The V end was cut by 11 bases, the J end by 8 bases, with 6 bases between. The length of the CDR3 is 8 residues. The sequenced sample was blood. The clonotype was recovered from a person aged 18 to 70 in good health. The genes are TRBV19 and TRBJ1-2; D is undetermined. The CDR3 sequence is CASGGYTF. CDR3 in DNA: TGTGCCTCCGGCGGCTACACCTTC.